The TCR beta chain under discussion was sequenced for a study of blood T cell repertoires in COVID-19. Study-wide background: From the United States, Italy and Spain came samples of acute and convalescent COVID-19.

The repertoire was sequenced with immunoSEQ multiplex PCR; TCRdb's copy has only in-frame clones and lacks some. The repertoire includes tens of thousands of clones, around 86% of them detected once, and less than 15% sits in the top ten. The germline CDR1 and CDR2 sequences are LGHDT and YNNKEL (reference sequence). The CDR3 sequence is 13 residues long. Material for sequencing was peripheral blood. J is TRBJ2-7 and V is TRBV3-1 (or the pseudogene TRBV3-2); 10 bases map to TRBD1. The TCR originated in a man between 65 and 85 years old with acute or convalescent COVID-19. The CDR3: CASSQVQGTGVFV. As DNA, the CDR3 is TGTGCCAGCAGCCAAGTCCAGGGGACAGGGGTCTTCGTC.